This TCR beta chain was found in a study of blood T cell repertoires in COVID-19. Study-wide background: Sample material is recorded as cDNA or gDNA derived from T cells, B-cell-depleted T cells, or PBMCs.

The CDR3 is made up of 16 amino acids. Germline V CDR1 and CDR2: KGHDR, SFDVKD. The J segment lost 0 bases and the V segment lost 4 bases, leaving 3 bases of the junction unmatched. Participants had their cohort set by participant-reported clinical history. In the authors' workflow: It was from reference gene primer amplification that nucleated cell counts were estimated. Assay used: immunoSEQ multiplex PCR; TCRdb lists only in-frame clones, some missing. V, J and clone size reflect that table, while D and trimming were determined from the DNA. The sample includes 300,000 to 500,000 clones, 70% to 90% of them seen just once.

The source material was PBMCs or T cells enriched from blood (not recorded which). This rearrangement joins TRBV24-1 to TRBJ2-1; 9 positions agree with TRBD2. This clonotype was obtained from a woman younger than 45 with acute COVID-19. CDR3 sequence: CATSDLAGASYNEQFF. CDR3 nucleotides: TGTGCCACCAGTGACTTAGCGGGGGCCTCCTACAATGAGCAGTTCTTC.